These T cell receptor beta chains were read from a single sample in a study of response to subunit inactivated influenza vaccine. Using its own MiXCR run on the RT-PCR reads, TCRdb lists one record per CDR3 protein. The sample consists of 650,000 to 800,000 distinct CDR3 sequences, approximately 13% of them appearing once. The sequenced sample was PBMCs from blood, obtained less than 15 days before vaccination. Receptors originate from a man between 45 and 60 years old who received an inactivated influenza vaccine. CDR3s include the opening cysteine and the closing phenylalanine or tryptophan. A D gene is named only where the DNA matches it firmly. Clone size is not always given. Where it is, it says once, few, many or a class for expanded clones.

TGTGCCACCAGTGATTTGGATGAGCAGTTCTTC | CATSDLDEQFF | TRBV24-1 | . | few | TRBJ2-1
TGTGCCAGCAGTTTGTTCGGGAATAGCAATCAGCCCCAGCATTTT | CASSLFGNSNQPQHF | TRBV28 | . | few | TRBJ1-5
TGTGCCAGCAGCGTAGAAGCTAGCGGGAGGGGTGATACGCAGTATTTT | CASSVEASGRGDTQYF | TRBV9 | TRBD2 | few | TRBJ2-3
TGCAGTGCTCCCCCCTCAGCGGGAGGGTGGGATACGCAGTATTTT | CSAPPSAGGWDTQYF | TRBV20-1 | TRBD2 | few | TRBJ2-3
TGTGCCAGCACGAGGGCTCACACTGAAGCTTTCTTT | CASTRAHTEAFF | TRBV28 | . | few | TRBJ1-1
TGTGCCAGCAGTTTCGTACAGACCTTTGAGCAGTTCTTC | CASSFVQTFEQFF | TRBV28 | . | few | TRBJ2-1
TGCAGTGCTAGGATCCGGGTGGAGCAGTACTTC | CSARIRVEQYF | TRBV20-1 | . | many | TRBJ2-7
TGCGCCAGCAGCCAGGGGACAGCTTCATCATCCTACGAGCAGTACTTC | CASSQGTASSSYEQYF | TRBV4-3 | TRBD1 | few | TRBJ2-7
TGTGCCAGCAGTCCGGGACAGGGTTTCGGTGAGCAGTACTTC | CASSPGQGFGEQYF | TRBV27 | TRBD1 | . | TRBJ2-7
TGTGCCAGCACCAGCGGGGGGGCTTTGAATGAGCAGTTCTTC | CASTSGGALNEQFF | TRBV12-3/TRBV12-4 | TRBD2 | many | TRBJ2-1
TGCGCCAGCAGCTTGGCCGGGGGTGGGGACAATGAGCAGTTCTTC | CASSLAGGGDNEQFF | TRBV5-1 | . | few | TRBJ2-1
TGCGCCAGCAGCTTGAGGGCCCATACTGCCGGGACAGGGGTTCGGGAGACCCAGTACTTC | CASSLRAHTAGTGVRETQYF | TRBV5-1 | TRBD1 | . | TRBJ2-5
TGTGCCAGCAGTCCCCGACAGGTGGAAAAACTGTTTTTT | CASSPRQVEKLFF | TRBV6-1 | . | . | TRBJ1-4
TGCAGTGCCACCCCCACCGAACCAACCCCCGGCAAGCAGTACTTC | CSATPTEPTPGKQYF | TRBV20-1 | . | few | TRBJ2-7
TGTGCCAGCAGTGAAGGGACGGCTTATAATTCACCCCTCCACTTT | CASSEGTAYNSPLHF | TRBV12-3/TRBV12-4 | . | . | TRBJ1-6
TGTGCCAGCAGCCCTCCGGGGTACACCTACGAGCAGTACTTC | CASSPPGYTYEQYF | TRBV28 | . | few | TRBJ2-7
TGTGCCAGCAGTGAATTCCGTCATGAGGGGAACGAGCAGTACTTC | CASSEFRHEGNEQYF | TRBV25-1 | . | . | TRBJ2-7
TGTGCCAGCAGGAGAGCGGGAGCGAGCTCCTACAATGAGCAGTTCTTC | CASRRAGASSYNEQFF | TRBV27 | TRBD2 | . | TRBJ2-1
TGTGCCAGCAGTATGCAGGGGCGATTTTACGAGCAGTACTTC | CASSMQGRFYEQYF | TRBV28 | . | . | TRBJ2-7
TGTGCCAGCAGCGTACTAGCGGGGGTGATGTACAATGAGCAGTTCTTC | CASSVLAGVMYNEQFF | TRBV6-1 | TRBD2 | many | TRBJ2-1
TGTGCCAGCAGCCAAGTCAGGGACTTGGCCTACAATGAGCAGTTCTTC | CASSQVRDLAYNEQFF | TRBV4-2 | . | few | TRBJ2-1
TGTGCCAGCAGCGTAGGGCGGGACTTAGGCGAGCAGTACTTC | CASSVGRDLGEQYF | TRBV9 | . | . | TRBJ2-7
TGCAGTGCTTCAACCGTTCCGGGCGCTAGCACAGATACGCAGTATTTT | CSASTVPGASTDTQYF | TRBV20-1 | . | . | TRBJ2-3
TGCGCCAGCAGCCAAGCCGACCTAGGGAGTGGCTACACCTTC | CASSQADLGSGYTF | TRBV4-1 | . | few | TRBJ1-2
TGTGCCAGCAGCCGGACGGGAGGCGACTATGGCTACACCTTC | CASSRTGGDYGYTF | TRBV12-3/TRBV12-4 | . | many | TRBJ1-2
TGTGCCAGCAGCGTAGAGGGAGGAGAAAGCACAGATACGCAGTATTTT | CASSVEGGESTDTQYF | TRBV9 | . | few | TRBJ2-3
TGTGCCACCAGTGATTTTAGGACAAAGTATAATTCACCCCTCCACTTT | CATSDFRTKYNSPLHF | TRBV24-1 | . | few | TRBJ1-6
TGTGCCAGCAGCTTAAGCGGGACCGCCGTCACCTTC | CASSLSGTAVTF | TRBV7-3 | . | few | TRBJ1-2
TGCAGTGCTAGAGTTTGGCGCCAAGAGACCCAGTACTTC | CSARVWRQETQYF | TRBV20-1 | . | few | TRBJ2-5
TGCAGTGCCCACAGGGGACTCGTCATGAACACTGAAGCTTTCTTT | CSAHRGLVMNTEAFF | TRBV20-1 | TRBD1 | few | TRBJ1-1
TGTGCCAGCAGCCACGGGACTAGCGGCTACAATGAGCAGTTCTTC | CASSHGTSGYNEQFF | TRBV4-2 | TRBD2 | . | TRBJ2-1
TGTGCCAGCAGCCGACCCGGCGGGGGCGAGCAGTACTTC | CASSRPGGGEQYF | TRBV6-1 | TRBD2 | few | TRBJ2-7
TGCAGTGCCAGGGACTTATACACAGATACGCAGTATTTT | CSARDLYTDTQYF | TRBV20-1 | . | few | TRBJ2-3
TGTGCCAGCAGCCAAGATGACGGGAGCCACTCCTACGAGCAGTACTTC | CASSQDDGSHSYEQYF | TRBV4-2 | . | . | TRBJ2-7
TGTGCCAGCTCACCCCGACTGGTTGGACAGGGGAATGACAATGAGCAGTTCTTC | CASSPRLVGQGNDNEQFF | TRBV18 | TRBD1 | . | TRBJ2-1
TGTGCCACCAGCTCACAAGGAGTGATTCGGTTCTTC | CATSSQGVIRFF | TRBV15 | . | . | TRBJ2-1
TGTGCCACCGCATCTGGGTACCGACCCTACGAGCAGTACTTC | CATASGYRPYEQYF | TRBV7-9 | . | few | TRBJ2-7
TGTGCCAGCTCATTCACCAGTCCACGTGTAAGCGGGGAGCTGTTTTTT | CASSFTSPRVSGELFF | TRBV18 | . | few | TRBJ2-2
TGTGCCAGCAGTATATATAACACCGGGGAGCTGTTTTTT | CASSIYNTGELFF | TRBV12-3/TRBV12-4 | . | few | TRBJ2-2
TGCGCCAGCAGCTTGGCGCACGGATCGGATACGCAGTATTTT | CASSLAHGSDTQYF | TRBV5-1 | . | . | TRBJ2-3
TGTGCCAGCAGTTTAGGGGGACAGCGCTCTAACTATGGCTACACCTTC | CASSLGGQRSNYGYTF | TRBV12-3/TRBV12-4 | TRBD1 | . | TRBJ1-2
TGTGCCAGCAGTGGATACACTGAAGCTTTCTTT | CASSGYTEAFF | TRBV6-5 | . | many | TRBJ1-1
TGCAGTGCTGGAAGGACAGACAGAAATACCGGGGAGCTGTTTTTT | CSAGRTDRNTGELFF | TRBV20-1 | . | . | TRBJ2-2
TGCGCCAGCAGCTTGGGGGACATTACTACTGAAGCTTTCTTT | CASSLGDITTEAFF | TRBV5-1 | . | . | TRBJ1-1
TGTGCCAGCAGCCCTAGGGAAATCGGCTATGGCTACACCTTC | CASSPREIGYGYTF | TRBV6-2/TRBV6-3 | . | few | TRBJ1-2
TGCGCCAGCAGCTTGGGACCCACAGGGGGCTTTAAGGCAGATACGCAGTATTTT | CASSLGPTGGFKADTQYF | TRBV5-1 | TRBD1 | few | TRBJ2-3
TGTGCCAGCAGCAAAACCGGGACAGGGAGAGGAGAGACCCAGTACTTC | CASSKTGTGRGETQYF | TRBV5-6 | TRBD1 | . | TRBJ2-5
TGTGCCAGCAGCTTAGGTAGCGGGAGGTTCGCAGATACGCAGTATTTT | CASSLGSGRFADTQYF | TRBV11-2 | TRBD2 | . | TRBJ2-3
TGTGCCAGCAGTTTGGGACACTCCTACGAGCAGTACTTC | CASSLGHSYEQYF | TRBV11-2 | . | many | TRBJ2-7
TGTGCCAGCAGCTTTCAGGAAGTGAACACTGAAGCTTTCTTT | CASSFQEVNTEAFF | TRBV7-8 | . | . | TRBJ1-1